This record covers a single T cell receptor beta chain. Trimming cost V 7 bases and J 8 bases, with 15 bases left between them. This CDR3 is 13 amino acids long. This table comes from immunoSEQ multiplex PCR, and its TCRdb copy is limited to in-frame clones, with some not included. Of some 170,000 clones listed, 85% to 95% are singletons. These data are taken from a study of T cell responses to AZD1222 COVID-19 vaccine. This chain connects TRBV12-3 or TRBV12-4 to TRBJ1-3; D remains ambiguous. This receptor was identified in an adult who received the AZD1222 COVID-19 vaccine. The specimen was peripheral blood, collected 28 days after the second AZD1222 dose. CDR3: CASIPRAGYTIYF. The CDR3 DNA follows: TGTGCCAGCATCCCCCGTGCCGGGTACACCATATATTTT.